This T cell receptor (beta chain) derives from a study of T cell responses to AZD1222 COVID-19 vaccine. CDR3 length: 19 residues. Germline V CDR1 and CDR2: SGHTA, FQGNSA. Trimming cost V 1 base and J 5 bases; bases outside gene matches: 16. Sequenced by immunoSEQ multiplex PCR; TCRdb stores in-frame clones only, minus some. This sample carries over 90,000 clones, 86% of them seen once, and the ten largest clones take approximately 5%. The rearrangement links TRBV7-2 to TRBJ1-4; TRBD1 aligns across 7 bases. This TCR was recovered from an adult in good health. Sequencing was performed on peripheral blood, taken on day 0 of AZD1222 vaccination. The CDR3 DNA reads TGTGCCAGCAGCTTAGATTTAACAGGGGAGGTGGGGTTAAATGAAAAACTGTTTTTT. Protein sequence: CASSLDLTGEVGLNEKLFF.